The 25 T cell receptor beta chains below were found in one sample sequenced in a study of post-analysis software for immune sequencing data. Their specific antigens are unknown. Regarding the study as a whole: Elevated frequency relative to controls characterized 4 or 5 TRBV segments in patients, TRBV5-6, TRBV5-1 and TRBV20-1 among them.

Unique-molecular-identifier-tagged TCR beta cDNA libraries were used. A single record per CDR3 protein comes from TCRdb applying MiXCR to the PCR reads. In the table there are 380,000 or so distinct CDR3 sequences, less than 40% of which are singletons. The sequencing sample was made of blood. These receptors all stem from a girl aged 10 to 17 with multiple sclerosis.

This clonotype came up a few times. V and J are TRBV4-1 and TRBJ2-1; 8 bases line up with TRBD2. The germline V gene has CDR1 MGHRA and CDR2 YSYEKL. The CDR3 length is 15 residues. Trimming cost V 0 bases and J 12 bases; bases outside gene matches: 10. CDR3 region: CASSQEGTSTFGQFF. The CDR3 DNA follows: TGCGCCAGCAGCCAAGAAGGGACTAGTACCTTTGGGCAGTTCTTC.

The chain joins TRBV3-1 to TRBJ2-1, with TRBD1 as a possible D gene (6 bases). The germline V gene has CDR1 LGHDT and CDR2 YNNKEL (reference sequence). The CDR3 covers 17 residues. V was clipped by 0 bases and J by 5 bases, with 17 bases between them. The CDR3 DNA reads as TGTGCCAGCAGCCAAGATACAGGGCTTGGGGGTGACAATGAGCAGTTCTTC. Its protein is CASSQDTGLGGDNEQFF.

The chain employs TRBV5-1 and TRBJ1-1, with D tentatively TRBD1 (6 bases). This CDR3 has 15 amino acids. The V and J ends lost 0 bases and 5 bases respectively, with 14 bases between them. The germline gives CDR1 SGHRS, CDR2 YFSETQ. The CDR3 here is CASSLAETGGTEAFF. Here the CDR3 DNA reads TGCGCCAGCAGCTTGGCCGAGACAGGTGGGACTGAAGCTTTCTTT. Together with reference TRBV5-1 and TRBJ1-1, the CDR3 gives the full variable domain: KAGVTQTPRYLIKTRGQQVTLSCSPISGHRSVSWYQQTPGQGLQFLFEYFSETQRNKGNFPGRFSGRQFSNSRSEMNVSTLELGDSALYLCASSLAETGGTEAFFGQGTRLTVV.

The genes are TRBV4-1 and TRBJ2-4; D may be TRBD2 (7 bases). The CDR3 is 14 amino acids. Germline values: CDR1 MGHRA, CDR2 YSYEKL. Trimming took off 10 bases at V and 4 bases at J, with 17 bases between the two ends. The CDR3 here is CATSPGRGKNIQYF. As DNA, the CDR3 is TGCGCCACCTCCCCAGGGAGGGGGAAAAACATTCAGTACTTC.

This clonotype was seen a few times. The V and J genes are TRBV12-5 and TRBJ1-2, with 7 bases matching TRBD1. Germline CDR1 is LGHNT and CDR2 is FRNRAP. J lost 5 bases, V lost 7 bases, and 4 bases had no gene match. This CDR3 contains 12 residues. The CDR3 DNA reads as TGTGCTAGTGATACAGGGGTGTATGGCTACACCTTC. The encoded protein is CASDTGVYGYTF.

This sequence joins TRBV6-1 and TRBJ2-1; possibly TRBD2 for D (5 bases). Trimming took off 2 bases at V and 9 bases at J, with 17 bases between the two ends. Germline loops: CDR1 MNHNS, CDR2 SASEGT. The length of the CDR3 is 15 residues. The CDR3 DNA follows: TGTGCCAGCAGTGAAAGATCGCGGTCCCGGGGTGAGCAGTTCTTC. This translates into CASSERSRSRGEQFF.

This clonotype was counted a few times. The chain links TRBV21-1 to TRBJ2-3; the tabulated D call, TRBD1, remains unverified against the DNA. TRBV21-1 is marked as a pseudogene. This CDR3 spans 18 amino acids. As DNA, the CDR3 is TGTGCCAGCAGCGTCCCGGGCCATGGGATTTCGGGCACAGATACGCAGTATTTT. Its translation is CASSVPGHGISGTDTQYF.

The V gene is TRBV4-2, the J gene TRBJ1-6, with 10 bases lining up with TRBD1. V lost 0 bases to trimming and J lost 10 bases; unmatched junction nucleotides: 3. The germline gives CDR1 LGHNA, CDR2 YNFKEQ. CDR3 length: 15 amino acids. The CDR3 DNA sequence: TGTGCCAGCAGCCAAGAGTGGACAGGGGGATCACCCCTCCACTTT. This gives the protein CASSQEWTGGSPLHF.

This clonotype was seen more than once but under ten times. This chain connects TRBV4-1 to TRBJ2-5; D call uncertain. The CDR3 totals 12 residues. Germline lookup yields CDR1 MGHRA and CDR2 YSYEKL. Trimming removed 4 bases from V and 9 bases from J, with 12 bases in between. The CDR3 coding sequence is TGCGCCAGCAGCCGGCTGGGTGCGGCCCAGTACTTC. Protein sequence: CASSRLGAAQYF.

The genes are TRBV20-1 and TRBJ2-7, with D perhaps assigned TRBD1 or TRBD2 (5 bases each). Germline CDR1 is DFQATT and CDR2 is SNEGSKA (reference sequence). This CDR3 has 15 amino acids. Trimming pared 6 bases from V and 7 bases from J, leaving 25 bases between. Written as DNA, the CDR3 is TGCAGTGCCCATTTTCCGGGACGCGCTCGAGGGGAGCAGTACTTC. This sequence encodes CSAHFPGRARGEQYF.

This clonotype was counted only a few times. This chain connects TRBV5-5 to TRBJ1-2; the D is unclear. Looked up from germline, CDR1 is SGHKS and CDR2 is YYEKEE (reference sequence). The CDR3 totals 15 residues. Trimming cost V 4 bases and J 8 bases, with 21 bases left between them. CDR3 protein: CASSPRTALTGGYTF. In DNA form, the CDR3 reads TGTGCCAGCAGCCCCCGGACGGCCCTTACGGGGGGCTACACCTTC.

The rearrangement uses TRBV5-6 and TRBJ1-6; TRBD1 agrees at 11 bases. The V and J ends lost 2 bases and 0 bases, in that order; junction bases with no gene match: 4. The germline V gene encodes CDR1 SGHDT and CDR2 YYEEEE. There are 18 residues in the CDR3. CDR3 bases: TGTGCCAGCAGCTTCCGGGACAGGGGGAGCTCCTATAATTCACCCCTCCACTTT. This gives the protein CASSFRDRGSSYNSPLHF.

As for this clonotype: A much larger clone lies a single base off, so this may be a read error. The chain employs TRBV4-1 and TRBJ2-7, with 8 bases that match TRBD2. Germline CDR1 is MGHRA and CDR2 is YSYEKL. The CDR3 has 16 residues. The trim removed 3 bases at V and 4 bases at J, leaving 11 bases unmatched. CDR3 nucleotide sequence: TGCGCCAGCAGCCACCCATGGCGGGGGGCAGGGTACGAGCAGTACTTC. It codes for CASSHPWRGAGYEQYF.

The chain uses TRBV20-1 and TRBJ2-7, with a weak D call TRBD2 (5 bases). The CDR3 is 12 amino acids. V was cut by 6 bases and J by 1 base, with 10 bases left in between. Germline assignment: CDR1 DFQATT and CDR2 SNEGSKA (reference sequence). The CDR3: CSASDWSYEQYF. CDR3 DNA: TGCAGTGCCTCGGACTGGTCCTACGAGCAGTACTTC.

This chain joins TRBV7-9 and TRBJ2-5; D might be TRBD1 (6 bases). With 3 bases removed from V and 9 bases from J, the gap between germline ends came to 23 bases. Germline lookup yields CDR1 SEHNR and CDR2 FQNEAQ (reference sequence). The CDR3 consists of 16 residues. The DNA for the CDR3 is TGTGCCAGCAGCTTTGAGGGGACACGCCACGGGGCTGCCCAGTACTTC. Protein: CASSFEGTRHGAAQYF.

CDR3 loop: CASSPRSQGAGQPQHF. The CDR3 DNA reads TGTGCCAGCAGCCCCCGAAGCCAAGGGGCCGGGCAGCCCCAGCATTTT. The rearrangement uses TRBV12-3 or TRBV12-4 and TRBJ1-5, with TRBD1 as a possible D gene (5 bases). The CDR3 consists of 16 residues. Deletions cut 6 bases from V and 7 bases from J, with 22 bases between.

This chain joins TRBV4-1 and TRBJ1-4, with D uncertain. CDR1 and CDR2 (germline): MGHRA, YSYEKL. The CDR3 is 14 residues long. V was cut by 1 base and J by 5 bases, with 8 bases left in between. The CDR3 DNA reads TGCGCCAGCAGCCAAGGTGTCAGGAATGAAAAACTGTTTTTT. Translation: CASSQGVRNEKLFF.

J is TRBJ1-2 and V is TRBV29-1; TRBD1 might be the D (6 bases). CDR3 length: 17 amino acids. Deletions cut 1 base from V and 4 bases from J, with 22 bases between. Per germline, CDR1 SQVTM and CDR2 ANQGSEA. CDR3 nucleotides: TGCAGCGTTGAAGCTGTGCTGGGGGCCGAAGAAGTCTATGGCTACACCTTC. It is translated as CSVEAVLGAEEVYGYTF.

The chain has TRBV5-1 and TRBJ2-1, with TRBD1 matching 8 bases. Losses at the gene ends were 3 bases for V and 5 bases for J; bases not matched to a gene: 7. CDR1 is SGHRS, CDR2 YFSETQ, per germline. CDR3 length: 15 residues. In DNA form, the CDR3 reads TGCGCCAGCAGCTCACGGCCGACAGGGGACAATGAGCAGTTCTTC. Translation: CASSSRPTGDNEQFF.

The table lists this clonotype with a few counts. The CDR3 region has the DNA TGTGCCATCACAGCGCCCAGCAATCAGCCCCAGCATTTT. This codes for CAITAPSNQPQHF. This sequence joins TRBV10-3 and TRBJ1-5; D unclear. V was pared by 7 bases and J by 1 base, with 8 bases between. The CDR3 covers 13 residues. The germline gives CDR1 ENHRY, CDR2 SYGVKD.

This clonotype occurred a few times. The CDR3 loop is CASSSPSGGLLFQDTQYF. Written as DNA, the CDR3 is TGTGCCAGCAGCTCCCCTAGCGGGGGCCTCCTTTTCCAAGATACGCAGTATTTT. V usage is TRBV11-1 and J usage is TRBJ2-3, with TRBD2 matching over 10 bases. Looked up from germline, CDR1 is SGHAT and CDR2 is FQDESV (reference sequence). The J segment lost 5 bases and the V segment lost 4 bases, leaving 15 bases of the junction unmatched. The length of the CDR3 is 18 residues.

Ten or more counts support this clonotype. The V and J genes are TRBV6-1 and TRBJ2-2; TRBD2 agrees at 10 bases. In germline, CDR1 is MNHNS, CDR2 SASEGT. The CDR3 sequence is 17 residues long. V was clipped by 5 bases and J by 0 bases; unmatched bases: 6. CDR3 in amino acids: CASSRTSGSSNTGELFF. The CDR3, as DNA: TGTGCCAGCAGTCGGACTAGCGGATCCTCGAACACCGGGGAGCTGTTTTTT.

The chain's CDR3 is CASSLGVGGRGSNNEQFF. For the CDR3, the DNA is TGTGCCAGCAGTTTAGGGGTGGGGGGAAGGGGGAGTAACAATGAGCAGTTCTTC. This chain uses TRBV12-3 or TRBV12-4 with TRBJ2-1; D assignment may be TRBD1 or TRBD2 (6 bases each). V was shortened by 1 base and J by 5 bases, with 21 bases between the two germline ends. The CDR3 is 18 amino acids.

The chain is built from TRBV13 and TRBJ2-7; TRBD1 agrees at 7 bases. Germline values: CDR1 PRHDT, CDR2 FYEKMQ (reference sequence). V trimming: 5 bases; J trimming: 3 bases; junction bases outside the gene matches: 7. The CDR3 has 14 amino acids. For the CDR3, the DNA is TGTGCCAGCAGCCCCCTCGACAGGGACTACGAGCAGTACTTC. It is translated as CASSPLDRDYEQYF. Drawing the rest from reference TRBV13 and TRBJ2-7, the complete variable domain is AAGVIQSPRHLIKEKRETATLKCYPIPRHDTVYWYQQGPGQDPQFLISFYEKMQSDKGSIPDRFSAQQFSDYHSELNMSSLELGDSALYFCASSPLDRDYEQYFGPGTRLTVT.

This clonotype turned up a few times. The chain combines TRBV13 with TRBJ2-7; D unclear. Trimming took 0 bases from V and 5 from J, leaving 5 bases between them. The germline V gene encodes CDR1 PRHDT and CDR2 FYEKMQ (reference sequence). The CDR3 length is 12 residues. The CDR3 sequence is CASSLGVNEQYF. The DNA of the CDR3 is TGTGCCAGCAGCTTAGGGGTTAACGAGCAGTACTTC.